A single sample is the source of the 10 T cell receptor beta chains below, sequenced in a study of a mutant IDH1 vaccine in newly diagnosed glioma. Assay: immunoSEQ multiplex PCR; the TCRdb copy retains only in-frame clones and omits some. The table lists about 58,000 clones, roughly four fifths of them singletons, with under 7% in the top ten. Time point defined: week 35, safety follow-up. Mutant IDH1 20-mer peptide, at 300 ug, made up each vaccine dose, with topical imiquimod. No antigens are known for them. The sample here was PBMCs, taken from a glioma patient whose treatment included an IDH1 peptide vaccine. These TCRs come from a man aged 35-49 years with glioma.

The chain is built from TRBV5-1 and TRBJ2-1; D not resolved. V was trimmed by 0 bases and J by 6 bases, leaving 10 bases between them. This CDR3 contains 14 residues. The germline V gene encodes CDR1 SGHRS and CDR2 YFSETQ. Written as DNA, the CDR3 is TGCGCCAGCAGCTTGGAACAGACAAGCAATGAGCAGTTCTTC. The encoded protein is CASSLEQTSNEQFF.

The chain has TRBV5-1 and TRBJ2-3; 11 nucleotides agree with TRBD2. Germline V gives CDR1 SGHRS, CDR2 YFSETQ. V shed 7 bases, J shed 6 bases, and the junction held 16 bases outside the gene matches. The CDR3 runs to 17 residues. Here the CDR3 reads CASGVYPGLAVEDTQYF. The DNA of the CDR3 is TGCGCCAGCGGAGTATACCCGGGACTAGCGGTGGAGGATACGCAGTATTTT.

The chain is built from TRBV5-4 and TRBJ2-7, with a tentative D call TRBD1 (6 bases). Trimming took off 5 bases at V and 4 bases at J, with 13 bases between the two ends. The CDR3 covers 13 residues. From germline, CDR1 is SGHNT and CDR2 YYREEE (reference sequence). The CDR3 sequence is CASRSAQGYEQYF. The CDR3, as DNA: TGTGCCAGCAGGTCAGCTCAGGGGTACGAGCAGTACTTC.

J is TRBJ2-7 and V is TRBV6-5; weak D call: TRBD1 (5 bases). Trimming removed 7 bases at V and 0 bases at J, with 10 bases between. The germline CDR1 and CDR2 sequences are MNHEY and SVGAGI. CDR3 length: 13 residues. CDR3 bases: TGTGCCAGCAAAAACACAGGCTCCTACGAGCAGTACTTC. This gives the protein CASKNTGSYEQYF.

The chain couples TRBV7-9 to TRBJ2-5, with unresolved D. CDR3 length: 19 residues. With 5 bases removed from V and 2 bases from J, the gap between germline ends came to 27 bases. Germline values: CDR1 SEHNR, CDR2 FQNEAQ (reference sequence). The CDR3 DNA sequence: TGTGCCAGCAGCCCCGGTGGGATCGTGCGCGCAGACAATCAAGAGACCCAGTACTTC. Translated: CASSPGGIVRADNQETQYF.

CDR3 residues: CASSPGGRVIYGYTF. The CDR3 DNA reads as TGTGCCAGCAGCCCAGGGGGCAGGGTTATCTATGGCTACACCTTC. V usage is TRBV28 and J usage is TRBJ1-2; 8 nucleotides line up with TRBD1. Per germline, CDR1 MDHEN and CDR2 SYDVKM. The J segment lost 4 bases and the V segment lost 6 bases, leaving 10 bases of the junction unmatched. The CDR3 has 15 amino acids.

This sequence joins TRBV7-8 and TRBJ2-7; a weak D match, TRBD2 (7 bases). CDR1 is SGHVS, CDR2 FQNEAQ, per germline. This CDR3 has 13 amino acids. Trimming pared 2 bases from V and 9 bases from J, leaving 14 bases between. CDR3 in DNA: TGTGCCAGCAGCTTACCGGGGGGCGCTGGGCAGTACTTC. Encoded protein: CASSLPGGAGQYF.

This chain links TRBV11-2 with TRBJ2-1, with 11 bases fitting TRBD2. The CDR3 contains 15 residues. The junction had 3 bases not matched to a gene; V was cut back by 1 base and J by 7 bases. Germline lookup yields CDR1 SGHAT and CDR2 FQNNGV. The CDR3 bases are TGTGCCAGCAGCTTAGGGACTAGCGGGTCAAATGAGCAGTTCTTC. Amino acid sequence: CASSLGTSGSNEQFF.

The rearrangement links TRBV20-1 to TRBJ1-4; possible D gene TRBD1, 6 bases. V was shortened by 1 base and J by 11 bases, with 8 bases between the two germline ends. This CDR3 spans 11 amino acids. Per germline, CDR1 DFQATT and CDR2 SNEGSKA (reference sequence). Here the CDR3 reads CSARGDIKLFF. CDR3 nucleotide sequence: TGCAGTGCTAGAGGGGACATTAAACTGTTTTTT.

CDR3 nucleotides: TGTGCCAGCAGCGTATTGGGGACTGGAAAAGAGACCCAGTACTTC. It yields the protein CASSVLGTGKETQYF. V gene TRBV9 combines with J gene TRBJ2-5, with D perhaps TRBD2 (6 bases). The CDR3 extends over 15 amino acids. Germline loops: CDR1 SGDLS, CDR2 YYNGEE. V was trimmed by 1 base and J by 3 bases, leaving 13 bases between them.